A single count supports the clone carrying this T cell receptor beta chain. Sequenced by immunoSEQ multiplex PCR; TCRdb stores in-frame clones only, minus some. The sample includes over 400,000 clones, about 88% of them seen just once. CDR1 is MNHEY, CDR2 SMNVEV, per germline (reference sequence). The CDR3 contains 15 residues. V lost 5 bases and J lost 4; bases outside the gene matches: 7. This specimen comes from a study of blood T cell repertoires in COVID-19. The chain uses TRBV27 and TRBJ1-5, with 8 bases lining up with TRBD1. The specimen sequenced was peripheral blood. This receptor was identified in a woman in her 50s with COVID-19, enrolled during active disease. In DNA, the CDR3 is TGTGCCAGCAGTCCTAGGACAGGGACGAATCAGCCCCAGCATTTT. This encodes CASSPRTGTNQPQHF.